One sample yielded the 7 T cell receptor beta chains listed below, sequenced in a study of technical replicates of blood from several donors. Sequencing used immunoSEQ multiplex PCR; TCRdb keeps in-frame clones, though not all of them. Here the sample spans 75,000 to 95,000 clones, roughly 94% being singletons. Material: T cells isolated from PBMCs. Source of these receptors: a human donor in good health.

This sequence joins TRBV7-2 and TRBJ2-1, with D possibly TRBD1 on 6 matching bases. The CDR3 runs 13 residues. The germline gives CDR1 SGHTA, CDR2 FQGNSA. Trimming removed 4 bases at V and 12 bases at J, with 16 bases between. The DNA for the CDR3 is TGTGCCAGCAGCTCAAGAGGGGACATAGGGCAGTTCTTC. Residues: CASSSRGDIGQFF.

This clone was picked up one time. One end of the junction is discordant with germline, which a read error may explain. The chain links TRBV19 to TRBJ1-5; 9 bases match TRBD1. Germline CDR1 LNHDA, CDR2 SQIVND (reference sequence). The CDR3 consists of 13 residues. This chain's CDR3 is CASSMDRGISVDF. The CDR3 DNA reads as TGTGCCAGTAGTATGGACAGGGGAATATCCGTGGATTTT. The whole variable domain, filled in from reference TRBV19 and TRBJ1-5, reads DGGITQSPKYLFRKEGQNVTLSCEQNLNHDAMYWYRQDPGQGLRLIYYSQIVNDFQKGDIAEGYSVSREKKESFPLTVTSAQKNPTAFYLCASSMDRGISVDFGDGTRLSIL.

The rearrangement links TRBV30 to TRBJ1-6, with 10 bases that match TRBD1. This CDR3 is 14 amino acids long. Germline CDR1 is GTSNPN and CDR2 is SVGIG (reference sequence). Trimming cost V 8 bases and J 5 bases; bases outside gene matches: 6. CDR3 sequence: CAQDRGRDNSPLHF. The CDR3 nucleotides read TGTGCCCAAGACAGGGGGCGAGATAATTCACCCCTCCACTTT.

The chain uses TRBV7-9 and TRBJ2-3, with 8 bases identical to TRBD1. The CDR3 sequence is 13 residues long. Per the germline V gene, CDR1 is SEHNR and CDR2 is FQNEAQ (reference sequence). The V segment lost 11 bases and the J segment 1 base; nucleotides outside the gene matches: 5. The CDR3 is CAGQGFGTDTQYF. CDR3 in DNA: TGTGCCGGACAGGGATTTGGCACAGATACGCAGTATTTT.

The chain is built from TRBV29-1 and TRBJ1-1, with D possibly matching TRBD1 (5 bases). CDR1 and CDR2 (germline): SQVTM, ANQGSEA. V was cut by 7 bases and J by 4 bases, with 22 bases left in between. The CDR3 loop spans 15 amino acids. Here the CDR3 reads CSAPGGGILSTEAFF. Here the CDR3 DNA reads TGCAGCGCCCCCGGGGGAGGGATCCTGAGCACTGAAGCTTTCTTT.

The rearrangement joins TRBV10-1 to TRBJ2-7; 12 nucleotides match TRBD2. Germline CDR1 and CDR2: WNHNN and SYGVQD (reference sequence). This CDR3 is 17 amino acids long. V trimming: 6 bases; J trimming: 5 bases; junction bases outside the gene matches: 14. The chain's CDR3 is CASSPTSGGSIPHEQYF. CDR3 in DNA: TGCGCCAGCAGCCCGACTAGCGGGGGTTCTATACCCCACGAGCAGTACTTC.

This clone has a single count. This rearrangement joins TRBV5-5 to TRBJ2-7; 9 bases line up with TRBD1. J was trimmed by 1 base and V by 4 bases; bases with no gene match: 9. Germline values: CDR1 SGHKS, CDR2 YYEKEE (reference sequence). The CDR3 length is 16 residues. The CDR3 spells CASSLGTGTGSYEQYF. The DNA for the CDR3 is TGTGCCAGCAGCCTAGGGACAGGGACCGGATCCTACGAGCAGTACTTC.